The 18 T cell receptor beta chains below were found in one sample sequenced in a study of blood T cell repertoires in COVID-19. Sequencing was performed with immunoSEQ multiplex PCR; in TCRdb, only in-frame clones are kept and a portion is missing. The table lists 100,000 to 150,000 clones, about 80% of them singletons. The sequenced material came from peripheral blood. The receptors derive from a woman aged 50 to 60 with acute or convalescent COVID-19.

This chain links TRBV7-9 with TRBJ1-1; possibly TRBD1 for D (6 bases). This CDR3 has 16 residues. V was trimmed by 1 base and J by 1 base, leaving 13 bases between them. Germline loops: CDR1 SEHNR, CDR2 FQNEAQ (reference sequence). In DNA form, the CDR3 reads TGTGCCAGCAGCTTAGTAGGGGGTGGAGCGAACACTGAAGCTTTCTTT. Amino acids: CASSLVGGGANTEAFF.

The V and J genes are TRBV7-9 and TRBJ1-4; D call uncertain. The CDR3 has 15 amino acids. Germline CDR1 is SEHNR and CDR2 is FQNEAQ (reference sequence). Trimming removed 3 bases from V and 5 bases from J, with 13 bases in between. The chain's CDR3 is CASSFHKGGNEKLFF. CDR3 DNA: TGTGCCAGCAGCTTTCACAAGGGAGGGAATGAAAAACTGTTTTTT. Complete variable domain (other parts from reference TRBV7-9 and TRBJ1-4): DTGVSQNPRHKITKRGQNVTFRCDPISEHNRLYWYRQTLGQGPEFLTYFQNEAQLEKSRLLSDRFSAERPKGSFSTLEIQRTEQGDSAMYLCASSFHKGGNEKLFFGSGTQLSVL.

The CDR3 is CASSQESFYGYTF. The CDR3 bases are TGTGCCAGCAGCCAAGAGAGTTTCTATGGCTACACCTTC. J is TRBJ1-2 and V is TRBV3-1 (or the pseudogene TRBV3-2); no clear D. V dropped 0 bases and J dropped 4 bases, with 6 bases sitting between them. The germline V gene encodes CDR1 LGHDT and CDR2 YNNKEL (reference sequence). The CDR3 is made up of 13 amino acids.

This chain uses TRBV6-5 with TRBJ1-6; 9 nucleotides agree with TRBD1. Germline-derived CDR1 and CDR2 are MNHEY and SVGAGI. The junction had 8 bases not matched to a gene; V was cut back by 7 bases and J by 10 bases. This CDR3 comprises 14 residues. CDR3: CASTRDRDLSPLHF. The CDR3 DNA reads TGTGCCAGCACCCGGGACAGGGACCTCTCACCCCTCCACTTT.

The rearrangement links TRBV19 to TRBJ1-2; D gene unclear. Germline assignment: CDR1 LNHDA and CDR2 SQIVND (reference sequence). Trimming removed 5 bases at V and 6 bases at J, with 13 bases between. The CDR3 is 13 amino acids. The CDR3 DNA reads TGTGCCAGTAGTCTCCGGACTCGTGATGGCTACACCTTC. Translated, it gives CASSLRTRDGYTF.

The chain combines TRBV28 with TRBJ1-5, with 7 bases aligning to TRBD1. Per the germline V gene, CDR1 is MDHEN and CDR2 is SYDVKM. V gave up 2 bases and J gave up 4 bases; unmatched junction bases: 5. The CDR3 contains 15 residues. The CDR3 coding sequence is TGTGCCAGCAGTTTAGTGACAGGGAGTAATCAGCCCCAGCATTTT. This codes for CASSLVTGSNQPQHF.

This chain links TRBV10-1 with TRBJ2-1; a weak D match, TRBD2 (5 bases). The germline V gene encodes CDR1 WNHNN and CDR2 SYGVQD (reference sequence). Trimming left V 4 bases short and J 4 bases short, with 11 bases between. The CDR3 is made up of 14 amino acids. The CDR3 protein is CASSGSGRYNEQFF. CDR3 sequence (DNA): TGCGCCAGCAGTGGGTCGGGGAGATACAATGAGCAGTTCTTC.

In its sample, this clone was seen once. J is TRBJ1-2 and V is TRBV11-2; no clear D gene. The CDR3 runs to 14 residues. V shed 3 bases and J shed 4 bases, with 12 bases lying between them. From germline, CDR1 is SGHAT and CDR2 FQNNGV. Here the CDR3 reads CASSLGPNSYGYTF. CDR3 in DNA: TGTGCCAGCAGCTTGGGCCCAAACAGCTATGGCTACACCTTC.

The genes are TRBV18 and TRBJ2-3; 9 bases match TRBD1. This CDR3 contains 15 residues. J gave up 8 bases and V 3 bases, and 9 bases lay outside the gene matches. Per the germline V gene, CDR1 is KGHSH and CDR2 is LQKENI. The CDR3 nucleotides read TGTGCCAGCTCACCGACAGGGGGGCCAGTCGGTACGCAGTATTTT. Translation gives CASSPTGGPVGTQYF.

The chain recombines TRBV6-6 with TRBJ2-2; TRBD1 might be the D (6 bases). CDR1 and CDR2 from the germline V gene are MNHNY and SVGAGI (reference sequence). Trimming took 5 bases from V and 0 from J, leaving 13 bases between them. This CDR3 is 16 amino acids long. The CDR3 DNA follows: TGTGCCAGCAGTCGAGCCGGGACAACGAACACCGGGGAGCTGTTTTTT. Its protein product is CASSRAGTTNTGELFF.

In its sample, this clone was seen once. The chain links TRBV2 to TRBJ1-5, with D perhaps TRBD1 (6 bases). Germline values: CDR1 SNHLY, CDR2 FYNNEI. The CDR3 is 15 residues long. V lost 6 bases and J 1 base, leaving 13 bases between the germline ends. CDR3 protein: CASRERDRSNQPQHF. For the CDR3, the DNA is TGTGCCAGCAGGGAAAGAGACAGGAGCAATCAGCCCCAGCATTTT.

The genes are TRBV7-9 and TRBJ1-2, with unresolved D. Trimming took off 1 base at V and 7 bases at J, with 10 bases between the two ends. CDR1 and CDR2 from the germline V gene are SEHNR and FQNEAQ (reference sequence). The CDR3 consists of 13 residues. The CDR3 reads CASSLDASGGYTF. For the CDR3, the DNA is TGTGCCAGCAGCTTAGACGCCAGCGGTGGCTACACCTTC.

The chain combines TRBV3-1 (or the pseudogene TRBV3-2) with TRBJ1-2; D unclear. This CDR3 spans 11 amino acids. From germline, CDR1 is LGHDT and CDR2 YNNKEL (reference sequence). Trimming removed 2 bases at V and 8 bases at J, with 6 bases between. CDR3 residues: CASSQNLGYTF. The CDR3 DNA reads TGTGCCAGCAGCCAAAATCTAGGCTACACCTTC.

This clone was seen once. This chain links TRBV18 with TRBJ2-2; TRBD2 is a possible D gene (6 bases). V lost 5 bases and J 6 bases, leaving 7 bases between the germline ends. This CDR3 comprises 12 residues. The germline V gene has CDR1 KGHSH and CDR2 LQKENI. This CDR3 reads CASSSSAGELFF. For the CDR3, the DNA is TGTGCCAGCTCATCTAGCGCCGGGGAGCTGTTTTTT.

This clone was counted once. The rearrangement joins TRBV6-5 to TRBJ2-7; 8 nucleotides align to TRBD2. The CDR3 has 15 residues. Germline values: CDR1 MNHEY, CDR2 SVGAGI. After removal of 7 bases from V and 6 bases from J, the junction contained 14 bases not matched to a gene. The CDR3 is CASTPRGGSSAEQYF. The CDR3 DNA follows: TGTGCCAGCACTCCACGGGGGGGCAGCTCCGCCGAGCAGTACTTC.

This clone was picked up one time. The chain joins TRBV24-1 to TRBJ2-2; 15 positions agree with TRBD2. In germline, CDR1 is KGHDR, CDR2 SFDVKD. V trimming: 1 base; J trimming: 5 bases; junction bases outside the gene matches: 1. The CDR3 is made up of 17 amino acids. As DNA, the CDR3 is TGTGCCACCAGTGATTTTGGGACTAGCGGGAGGACCGGGGAGCTGTTTTTT. Its protein is CATSDFGTSGRTGELFF.

This clone was seen a few times. The J gene is TRBJ1-6, the V gene TRBV30, with 10 bases identical to TRBD1. The CDR3 extends over 14 amino acids. V trimming: 6 bases; J trimming: 9 bases; junction bases outside the gene matches: 8. Looked up from germline, CDR1 is GTSNPN and CDR2 is SVGIG (reference sequence). The CDR3 DNA reads as TGTGCCTGCGCGACAGGGGGCCCCCCTTCACCCCTCCACTTT. It codes for CACATGGPPSPLHF.

The chain couples TRBV5-8 to TRBJ2-5, with D possibly TRBD2 on 5 matching bases. The CDR3 totals 14 residues. Germline V gene lookup returns CDR1 SGHTS and CDR2 YDEGEE. Trimming took off 0 bases at V and 8 bases at J, with 14 bases between the two ends. The CDR3 is CASSLAQREGTQYF. Here the CDR3 DNA reads TGTGCCAGCAGCTTGGCCCAACGGGAAGGAACCCAGTACTTC. The full variable domain, its missing parts supplied by reference TRBV5-8 and TRBJ2-5, is EAGVTQSPTHLIKTRGQQATLRCSPISGHTSVYWYQQALGLGLQFLLWYDEGEERNRGNFPPRFSGRQFPNYSSELNVNALELEDSALYLCASSLAQREGTQYFGPGTRLLVL.